Below are 14 T cell receptor beta chains sequenced from a single sample in a study of shared clonotypes between healthy human individuals. Repertoires were generated with immunoSEQ multiplex PCR, while TCRdb's copy carries only in-frame clones and drops some. The table lists some 1.5 million clones, 95% to 99% of them singletons. Sequenced sample: naive CD4+ T cells sorted from blood. Regarding subset: CD45RA+ positively selected. The source of these receptors is a man under 40 in good health.

The rearrangement links TRBV5-4 to TRBJ2-1; D is perhaps TRBD1 or TRBD2 (5 bases each). The germline gives CDR1 SGHNT, CDR2 YYREEE (reference sequence). V lost 0 bases, J lost 8 bases, and 12 bases lay in between. The CDR3 is 14 amino acids. This CDR3 is CASSLGDVFYEQFF. In DNA form, the CDR3 reads TGTGCCAGCAGCTTGGGGGACGTATTCTATGAGCAGTTCTTC.

The gene calls are TRBV2 and TRBJ1-1; 9 bases map to TRBD1. J gave up 0 bases and V 6 bases, and 5 bases lay outside the gene matches. From germline, CDR1 is SNHLY and CDR2 FYNNEI. The length of the CDR3 is 15 residues. Here the CDR3 reads CASRTGGGVNTEAFF. The CDR3 nucleotides read TGTGCCAGCAGAACAGGGGGCGGGGTGAACACTGAAGCTTTCTTT.

The chain is built from TRBV10-1 and TRBJ2-2; the D is unclear. The germline V and J ends were trimmed by 0 bases and 6 bases, with 17 bases remaining between them. In germline, CDR1 is WNHNN, CDR2 SYGVQD (reference sequence). The CDR3 is 17 amino acids. The CDR3: CASSESPLDSAAGELFF. The CDR3 DNA reads TGCGCCAGCAGTGAGTCGCCCCTGGATTCCGCGGCCGGGGAGCTGTTTTTT.

The CDR3 sequence is CASSPGTPRRPQHF. DNA for the CDR3: TGTGCCAGCAGCCCCGGGACTCCCAGGAGACCCCAGCATTTT. The chain uses TRBV7-8 and TRBJ1-5, with D perhaps matching TRBD1 (5 bases). Trimming left V 5 bases short and J 10 bases short, with 18 bases between. The CDR3 length is 14 residues. The germline CDR1 and CDR2 sequences are SGHVS and FQNEAQ.

This chain links TRBV2 with TRBJ1-5, with D possibly matching TRBD1 (6 bases). The CDR3 contains 14 residues. Germline loops: CDR1 SNHLY, CDR2 FYNNEI. V was pared by 8 bases and J by 6 bases, with 17 bases between. The CDR3 bases are TGTGCCAGCGCGGGGGATGGGGGCGGTCAGCCCCAGCATTTT. This translates into CASAGDGGGQPQHF.

The V and J genes are TRBV7-8 and TRBJ2-1; no definite D call. The CDR3 loop spans 11 amino acids. Trimming pared 2 bases from V and 7 bases from J, leaving 3 bases between. From germline, CDR1 is SGHVS and CDR2 FQNEAQ. The CDR3 DNA is TGTGCCAGCAGCTTAACGAATGAGCAGTTCTTC. It specifies CASSLTNEQFF.

This chain uses TRBV13 with TRBJ1-2; D is uncertain. Trimming shortened V by 1 base and J by 5 bases, and 5 bases separated the two germline ends. The germline V gene encodes CDR1 PRHDT and CDR2 FYEKMQ (reference sequence). The CDR3 has 12 amino acids. DNA for the CDR3: TGTGCCAGCAGCTTAGAATCTTATGGCTACACCTTC. It encodes CASSLESYGYTF.

The CDR3 DNA reads TGTGCCAGCAGCGTAGCGGGACAGGGGTCCGGGGAGCAGTACTTC. It codes for CASSVAGQGSGEQYF. The chain joins TRBV9 to TRBJ2-7; 10 bases map to TRBD1. Looked up from germline, CDR1 is SGDLS and CDR2 is YYNGEE. The CDR3 contains 15 residues. Trimming took 0 bases from V and 7 from J; bases not matched to a gene: 7. The whole variable domain, remainder taken from reference TRBV9 and TRBJ2-7, is DSGVTQTPKHLITATGQRVTLRCSPRSGDLSVYWYQQSLDQGLQFLIQYYNGEERAKGNILERFSAQQFPDLHSELNLSSLELGDSALYFCASSVAGQGSGEQYFGPGTRLTVT.

This chain uses TRBV2 with TRBJ1-5; 9 bases line up with TRBD1. V trimming: 4 bases; J trimming: 6 bases; junction bases outside the gene matches: 7. The germline V gene has CDR1 SNHLY and CDR2 FYNNEI. The CDR3 has 15 amino acids. The CDR3 sequence: CASSGLGQGAQPQHF. The CDR3 nucleotides are TGTGCCAGCAGTGGATTGGGACAGGGTGCTCAGCCCCAGCATTTT.

This clone was counted a single time. This sample includes further DNA sequences coding for the same CDR3. The chain links TRBV7-2 to TRBJ2-7, with D tentatively TRBD2 (5 bases). CDR1 and CDR2 (germline): SGHTA, FQGNSA. This CDR3 is 14 amino acids long. Trimming shortened V by 0 bases and J by 1 base, and 7 bases separated the two germline ends. The CDR3, as DNA: TGTGCCAGCAGCTTAGCCCTAGCTTCCTACGAGCAGTACTTC. It codes for CASSLALASYEQYF.

This sequence joins TRBV27 and TRBJ2-7, with 10 bases matching TRBD2. The V and J ends lost 6 bases and 0 bases, in that order; junction bases with no gene match: 5. Germline-derived CDR1 and CDR2 are MNHEY and SMNVEV (reference sequence). There are 15 residues in the CDR3. This chain's CDR3 is CASRKRTSGSYEQYF. CDR3 in DNA: TGTGCCAGCAGAAAAAGGACTAGCGGCTCCTACGAGCAGTACTTC.

J is TRBJ1-5 and V is TRBV14; D may be TRBD1 (5 bases). V was cut by 4 bases and J by 2 bases, with 6 bases left in between. Germline V gives CDR1 SGHDN, CDR2 FVKESK. This CDR3 region has 13 residues. The CDR3 loop is CASSRGGNQPQHF. In nucleotides, the CDR3 is TGTGCCAGCAGCCGGGGGGGCAATCAGCCCCAGCATTTT. The full variable domain, completed using reference TRBV14 and TRBJ1-5, is EAGVTQFPSHSVIEKGQTVTLRCDPISGHDNLYWYRRVMGKEIKFLLHFVKESKQDESGMPNNRFLAERTGGTYSTLKVQPAELEDSGVYFCASSRGGNQPQHFGDGTRLSIL.

The rearrangement joins TRBV21-1 to TRBJ1-4. TRBV21-1 is a listed pseudogene. This CDR3 is 11 amino acids long. The CDR3 DNA is TGTGCCAGCGACGGGAATGAAAAACTGTTTTTT. This translates into CASDGNEKLFF.

V and J are TRBV28 and TRBJ2-7, with D perhaps TRBD1 or TRBD2 (5 bases each). Deletions cut 5 bases from V and 13 bases from J, with 15 bases between. This CDR3 is 11 amino acids long. Per the germline V gene, CDR1 is MDHEN and CDR2 is SYDVKM. The CDR3 here is CASSIRDGSYF. The CDR3 DNA reads as TGTGCCAGCAGTATCCGGGACGGATCCTACTTC.